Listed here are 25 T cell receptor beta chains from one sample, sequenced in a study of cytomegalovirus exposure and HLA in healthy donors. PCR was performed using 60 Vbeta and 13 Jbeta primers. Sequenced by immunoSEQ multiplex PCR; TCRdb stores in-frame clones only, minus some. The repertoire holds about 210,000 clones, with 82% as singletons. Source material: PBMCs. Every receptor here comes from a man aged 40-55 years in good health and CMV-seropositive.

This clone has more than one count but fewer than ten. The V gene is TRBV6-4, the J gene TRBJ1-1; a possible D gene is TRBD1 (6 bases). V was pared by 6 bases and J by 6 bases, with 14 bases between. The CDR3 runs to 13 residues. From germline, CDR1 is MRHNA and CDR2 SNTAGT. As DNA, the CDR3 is TGTGCCAGCAGCGAGGGGGATTCGGCTGAAGCTTTCTTT. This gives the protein CASSEGDSAEAFF.

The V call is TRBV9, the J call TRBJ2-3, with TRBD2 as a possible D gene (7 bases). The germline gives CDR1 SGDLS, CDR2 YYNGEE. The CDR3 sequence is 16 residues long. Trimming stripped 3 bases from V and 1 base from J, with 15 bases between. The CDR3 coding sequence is TGTGCCAGCAGCGGAGGGGGGGGATACCGCACAGATACGCAGTATTTT. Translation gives CASSGGGGYRTDTQYF.

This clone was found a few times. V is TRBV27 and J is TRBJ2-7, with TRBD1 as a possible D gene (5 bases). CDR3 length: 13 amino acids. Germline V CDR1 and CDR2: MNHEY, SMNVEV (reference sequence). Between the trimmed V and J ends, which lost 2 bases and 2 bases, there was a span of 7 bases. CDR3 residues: CASSLRGTYEQYF. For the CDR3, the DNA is TGTGCCAGCAGTTTAAGGGGAACCTACGAGCAGTACTTC.

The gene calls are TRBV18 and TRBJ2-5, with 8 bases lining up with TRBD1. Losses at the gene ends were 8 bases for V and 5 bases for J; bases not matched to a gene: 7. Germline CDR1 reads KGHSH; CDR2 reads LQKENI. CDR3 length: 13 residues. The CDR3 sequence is CASGQGVGETQYF. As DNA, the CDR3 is TGTGCCAGCGGACAGGGAGTGGGGGAGACCCAGTACTTC.

DNA for the CDR3: TGTGCCAGCAGCCCGGGACTAGCGGCCCGAGAGACCCAGTACTTC. Amino acid sequence: CASSPGLAARETQYF. The chain has TRBV5-6 and TRBJ2-5; the match to TRBD2 covers 11 bases. The germline V gene encodes CDR1 SGHDT and CDR2 YYEEEE. V lost 4 bases, J lost 4 bases, and 6 bases stayed unmatched. The CDR3 runs to 15 residues.

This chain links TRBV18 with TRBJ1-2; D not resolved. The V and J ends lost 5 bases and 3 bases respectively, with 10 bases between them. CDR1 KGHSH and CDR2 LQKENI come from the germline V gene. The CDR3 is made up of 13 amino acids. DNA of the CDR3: TGTGCCAGCTCATCCACAGTAGACTATGGCTACACCTTC. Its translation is CASSSTVDYGYTF. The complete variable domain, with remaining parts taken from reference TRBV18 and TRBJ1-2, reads NAGVMQNPRHLVRRRGQEARLRCSPMKGHSHVYWYRQLPEEGLKFMVYLQKENIIDESGMPKERFSAEFPKEGPSILRIQQVVRGDSAAYFCASSSTVDYGYTFGSGTRLTVV.

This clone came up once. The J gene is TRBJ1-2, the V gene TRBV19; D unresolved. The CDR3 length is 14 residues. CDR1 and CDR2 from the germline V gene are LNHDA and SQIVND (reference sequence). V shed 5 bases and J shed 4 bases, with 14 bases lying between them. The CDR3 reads CASSPREGAYGYTF. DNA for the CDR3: TGTGCCAGTAGTCCTCGGGAGGGCGCCTATGGCTACACCTTC. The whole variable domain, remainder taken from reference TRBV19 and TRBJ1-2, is DGGITQSPKYLFRKEGQNVTLSCEQNLNHDAMYWYRQDPGQGLRLIYYSQIVNDFQKGDIAEGYSVSREKKESFPLTVTSAQKNPTAFYLCASSPREGAYGYTFGSGTRLTVV.

The CDR3 region is CASSQPGLADLSYNEQFF. CDR3 DNA: TGCGCCAGCAGCCAGCCTGGACTAGCGGATCTCTCCTACAATGAGCAGTTCTTC. The V call is TRBV4-1, the J call TRBJ2-1, with 10 bases identical to TRBD2. V was pared by 3 bases and J by 0 bases, with 8 bases of the junction left unmatched. CDR3 length: 18 residues. The germline V gene has CDR1 MGHRA and CDR2 YSYEKL.

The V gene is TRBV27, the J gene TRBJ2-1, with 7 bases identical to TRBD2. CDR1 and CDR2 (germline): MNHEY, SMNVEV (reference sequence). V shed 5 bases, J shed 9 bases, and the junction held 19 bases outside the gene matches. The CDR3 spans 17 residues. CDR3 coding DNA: TGTGCCAGCAGTCCAGCGGTGGGGCGGGAGAAGGAGGGTGAGCAGTTCTTC. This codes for CASSPAVGREKEGEQFF.

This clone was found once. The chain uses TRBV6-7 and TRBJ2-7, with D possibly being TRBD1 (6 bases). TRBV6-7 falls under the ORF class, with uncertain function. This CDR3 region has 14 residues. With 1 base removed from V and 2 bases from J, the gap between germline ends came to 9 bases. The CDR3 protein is CASSYLGTPYEQYV. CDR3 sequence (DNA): TGTGCCAGCAGTTACTTGGGGACACCCTACGAGCAGTACGTC.

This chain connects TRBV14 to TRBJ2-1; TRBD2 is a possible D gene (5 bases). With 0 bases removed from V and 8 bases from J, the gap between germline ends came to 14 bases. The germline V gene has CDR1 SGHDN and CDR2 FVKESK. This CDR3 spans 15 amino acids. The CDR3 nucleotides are TGTGCCAGCAGCCAAGAACGGTCTAGCTCGCATGAGCAGTTCTTC. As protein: CASSQERSSSHEQFF.

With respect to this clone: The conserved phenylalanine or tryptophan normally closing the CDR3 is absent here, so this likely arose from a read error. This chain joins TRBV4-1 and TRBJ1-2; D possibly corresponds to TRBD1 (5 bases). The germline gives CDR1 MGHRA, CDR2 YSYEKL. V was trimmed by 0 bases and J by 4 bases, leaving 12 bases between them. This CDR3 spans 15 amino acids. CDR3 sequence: CASSQDQGRPYGYTL. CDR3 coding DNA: TGCGCCAGCAGCCAAGATCAGGGCAGGCCCTATGGCTACACCCTC.

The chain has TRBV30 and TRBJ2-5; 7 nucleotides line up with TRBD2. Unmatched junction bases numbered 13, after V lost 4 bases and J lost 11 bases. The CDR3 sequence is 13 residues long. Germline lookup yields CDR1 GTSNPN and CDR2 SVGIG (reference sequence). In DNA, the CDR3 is TGTGCCTGGACCTCGGAGGCCGCGGGGGAGCAGTACTTC. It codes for CAWTSEAAGEQYF.

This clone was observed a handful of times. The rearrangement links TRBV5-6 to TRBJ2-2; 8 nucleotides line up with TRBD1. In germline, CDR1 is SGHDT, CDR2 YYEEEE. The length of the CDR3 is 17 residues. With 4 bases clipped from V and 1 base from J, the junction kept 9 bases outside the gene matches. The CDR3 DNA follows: TGTGCCAGCAGCCCGACGGGACAGGAGCTGAACACCGGGGAGCTGTTTTTT. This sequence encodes CASSPTGQELNTGELFF. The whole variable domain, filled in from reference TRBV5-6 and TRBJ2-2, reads DAGVTQSPTHLIKTRGQQVTLRCSPKSGHDTVSWYQQALGQGPQFIFQYYEEEERQRGNFPDRFSGHQFPNYSSELNVNALLLGDSALYLCASSPTGQELNTGELFFGEGSRLTVL.

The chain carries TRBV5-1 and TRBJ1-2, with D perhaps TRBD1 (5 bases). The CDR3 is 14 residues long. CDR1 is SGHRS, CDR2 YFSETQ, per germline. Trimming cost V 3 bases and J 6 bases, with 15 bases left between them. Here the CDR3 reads CASSSDSVTDGYTF. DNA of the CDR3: TGCGCCAGCAGCTCTGACAGCGTCACAGATGGCTACACCTTC.

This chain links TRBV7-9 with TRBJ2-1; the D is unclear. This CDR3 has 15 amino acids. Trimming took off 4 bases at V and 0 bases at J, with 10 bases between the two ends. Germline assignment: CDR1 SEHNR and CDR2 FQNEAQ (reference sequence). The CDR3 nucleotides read TGTGCCAGCAGCTCGTTGAGAAGCTCCTACAATGAGCAGTTCTTC. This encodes CASSSLRSSYNEQFF.

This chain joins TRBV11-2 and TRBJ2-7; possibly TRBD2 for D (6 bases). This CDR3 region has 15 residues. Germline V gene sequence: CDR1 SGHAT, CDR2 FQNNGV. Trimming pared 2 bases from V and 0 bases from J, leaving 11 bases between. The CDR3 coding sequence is TGTGCCAGCAGCTTATGGGCGGACTACTCCTACGAGCAGTACTTC. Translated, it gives CASSLWADYSYEQYF.

CDR3 DNA sequence: TGTGCCACATCCTCGGGACCGGGAGACAATGAGCAGTTCTTC. Translating gives CATSSGPGDNEQFF. V is TRBV9 and J is TRBJ2-1, with D tentatively TRBD2 (6 bases). Per the germline V gene, CDR1 is SGDLS and CDR2 is YYNGEE. The CDR3 covers 14 residues. Trimming took off 9 bases at V and 5 bases at J, with 18 bases between the two ends. Based on the CDR3 plus reference TRBV9 and TRBJ2-1, the full variable domain is DSGVTQTPKHLITATGQRVTLRCSPRSGDLSVYWYQQSLDQGLQFLIQYYNGEERAKGNILERFSAQQFPDLHSELNLSSLELGDSALYFCATSSGPGDNEQFFGPGTRLTVL.

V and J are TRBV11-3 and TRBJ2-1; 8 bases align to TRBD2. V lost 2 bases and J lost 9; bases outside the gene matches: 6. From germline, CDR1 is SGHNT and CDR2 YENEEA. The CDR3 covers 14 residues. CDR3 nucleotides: TGTGCCAGCAGCTTAAGCGGGAGTAGGGGTGAGCAGTTCTTC. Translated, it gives CASSLSGSRGEQFF.

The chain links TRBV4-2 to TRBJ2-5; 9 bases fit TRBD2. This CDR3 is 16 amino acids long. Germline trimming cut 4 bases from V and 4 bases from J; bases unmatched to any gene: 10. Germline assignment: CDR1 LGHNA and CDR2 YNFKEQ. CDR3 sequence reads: CASSLSGTSIGETQYF. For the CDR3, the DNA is TGTGCCAGCAGCCTATCCGGGACTAGCATAGGAGAGACCCAGTACTTC.

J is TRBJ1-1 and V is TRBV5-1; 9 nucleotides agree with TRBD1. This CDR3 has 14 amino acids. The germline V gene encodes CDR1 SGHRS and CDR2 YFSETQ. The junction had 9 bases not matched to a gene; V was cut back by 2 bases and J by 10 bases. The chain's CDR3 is CASSFDSKQGAAFF. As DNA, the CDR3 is TGCGCCAGCAGCTTTGACTCGAAACAGGGGGCAGCTTTCTTT.

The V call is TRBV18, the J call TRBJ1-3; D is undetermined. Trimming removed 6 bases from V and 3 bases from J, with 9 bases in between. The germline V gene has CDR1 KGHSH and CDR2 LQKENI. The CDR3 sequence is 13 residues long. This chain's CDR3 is CASSPQDGNTIYF. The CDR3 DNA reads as TGTGCCAGCTCTCCTCAGGATGGAAACACCATATATTTT.

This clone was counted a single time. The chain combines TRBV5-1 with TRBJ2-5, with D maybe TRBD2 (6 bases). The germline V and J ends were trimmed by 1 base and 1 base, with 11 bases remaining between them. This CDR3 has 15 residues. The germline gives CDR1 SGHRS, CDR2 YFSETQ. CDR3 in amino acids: CASSLWGDGQETQYF. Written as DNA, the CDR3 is TGCGCCAGCAGCTTGTGGGGGGACGGCCAAGAGACCCAGTACTTC.

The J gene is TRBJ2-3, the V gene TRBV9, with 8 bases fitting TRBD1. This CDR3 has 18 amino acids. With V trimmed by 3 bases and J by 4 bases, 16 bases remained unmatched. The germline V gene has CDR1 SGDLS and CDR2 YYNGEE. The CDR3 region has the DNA TGTGCCAGCAGCGCTGTTTGGGATAGGACAGGGCGACCAGATACGCAGTATTTT. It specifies CASSAVWDRTGRPDTQYF.

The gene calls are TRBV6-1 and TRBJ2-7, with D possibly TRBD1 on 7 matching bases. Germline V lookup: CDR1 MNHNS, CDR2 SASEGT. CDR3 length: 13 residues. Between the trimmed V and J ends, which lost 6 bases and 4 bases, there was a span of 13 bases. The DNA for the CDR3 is TGTGCCAGCAGCTTGACAGGGAGGTACGAGCAGTACGTC. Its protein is CASSLTGRYEQYV.